Each of the 15 T cell receptor beta chains below was sequenced from the same sample in a study of blood T cell repertoires in COVID-19. The data were produced by immunoSEQ multiplex PCR, yet TCRdb's version contains in-frame clones alone and is incomplete. The sample consists of about 58,000 clones, more than 70% of them appearing once. The sample consisted of peripheral blood. The receptors here all came from a man in his forties with active COVID-19.

This clone was observed once. The chain combines TRBV6-5 with TRBJ2-1; D is perhaps TRBD1 (6 bases). Germline loops: CDR1 MNHEY, CDR2 SVGAGI. The CDR3 is 13 residues long. Here the CDR3 DNA reads TGTGCTAACAGCCAGGGGACCTACAATGAGCAGTTCTTC. Amino acid sequence: CANSQGTYNEQFF.

This rearrangement joins TRBV9 to TRBJ2-2, with TRBD1 matching over 8 bases. The CDR3 extends over 17 amino acids. Germline-derived CDR1 and CDR2 are SGDLS and YYNGEE. The ends lost 2 bases at V and 0 bases at J; junction bases unmatched: 6. The CDR3 sequence: CASSVGLQGANTGELFF. The CDR3 DNA is TGTGCCAGCAGCGTGGGGCTACAGGGGGCGAACACCGGGGAGCTGTTTTTT.

This chain joins TRBV5-1 and TRBJ2-3; 9 nucleotides match TRBD2. CDR1 SGHRS and CDR2 YFSETQ come from the germline V gene. V was pared by 0 bases and J by 4 bases, with 9 bases of the junction left unmatched. The CDR3 sequence is 17 residues long. The CDR3 loop is CASSLEVFSGSADTQYF. Written as DNA, the CDR3 is TGCGCCAGCAGCTTGGAAGTCTTTAGCGGGAGTGCAGATACGCAGTATTTT.

The V gene is TRBV20-1, the J gene TRBJ2-7; D possibly corresponds to TRBD1 (6 bases). This CDR3 contains 11 residues. V was trimmed by 6 bases and J by 6 bases, leaving 12 bases between them. Germline CDR1 is DFQATT and CDR2 is SNEGSKA (reference sequence). The CDR3 DNA is TGCAGTGCCCCTAGACAGGCCGAGCAGTACTTC. It specifies CSAPRQAEQYF.

The rearrangement links TRBV10-2 to TRBJ2-7, with D possibly being TRBD2 (6 bases). Between the trimmed V and J ends, which lost 8 bases and 3 bases, there was a span of 11 bases. CDR3 length: 12 residues. Germline V gives CDR1 WSHSY, CDR2 SAAADI. The CDR3 reads CASGLNSYEQYF. The DNA of the CDR3 is TGCGCCAGCGGACTAAATAGCTACGAGCAGTACTTC.

This chain connects TRBV9 to TRBJ2-1, with 7 bases matching TRBD2. The CDR3 spans 15 residues. V dropped 0 bases and J dropped 4; count of bases not matched to a gene: 4. Germline V gene lookup returns CDR1 SGDLS and CDR2 YYNGEE. The CDR3 spells CASSVGSSGYNEQFF. The CDR3 DNA reads TGTGCCAGCAGCGTAGGGTCTAGCGGATACAATGAGCAGTTCTTC.

The chain has TRBV6-5 and TRBJ2-1; TRBD2 is a possible D gene (6 bases). Germline values: CDR1 MNHEY, CDR2 SVGAGI. Between the trimmed V and J ends, which lost 8 bases and 0 bases, there was a span of 11 bases. The CDR3 length is 14 residues. The CDR3 reads CASQRVSSYNEQFF. In DNA form, the CDR3 reads TGTGCCAGCCAGCGGGTTAGCTCCTACAATGAGCAGTTCTTC.

The chain uses TRBV3-1 (or the pseudogene TRBV3-2) and TRBJ1-2; D call uncertain. V was trimmed by 0 bases and J by 3 bases, leaving 11 bases between them. Germline assignment: CDR1 LGHDT and CDR2 YNNKEL (reference sequence). The CDR3 consists of 15 residues. The CDR3 loop is CASSQEAGRYYGYTF. The CDR3 DNA reads TGTGCCAGCAGCCAAGAGGCAGGAAGGTACTATGGCTACACCTTC.

This clone has just a few counts. The chain joins TRBV9 to TRBJ1-1, with D tentatively TRBD1 (5 bases). Germline CDR1 and CDR2: SGDLS and YYNGEE. Trimming removed 4 bases from V and 5 bases from J, with 15 bases in between. The CDR3 runs 14 residues. The CDR3 DNA follows: TGTGCCAGCAGCACCCGGACGGGGGATACTGAAGCTTTCTTT. Its translation: CASSTRTGDTEAFF.

CDR3 amino acids: CAAGTSGRDEQFF. CDR3 sequence (DNA): TGTGCCGCTGGGACTAGCGGGAGGGATGAGCAGTTCTTC. This sequence joins TRBV24-1 and TRBJ2-1; 16 nucleotides match TRBD2. The CDR3 length is 13 residues. From germline, CDR1 is KGHDR and CDR2 SFDVKD. V was clipped by 12 bases and J by 8 bases; unmatched bases: 3.

CDR3 bases: TGCGCCAGCAGCCAAGAGGGGCAGTATGGCTACACCTTC. As protein: CASSQEGQYGYTF. The V and J genes are TRBV4-1 and TRBJ1-2; the D gene is possibly TRBD1 (5 bases). The germline gives CDR1 MGHRA, CDR2 YSYEKL. Trimming took 0 bases from V and 5 from J, leaving 7 bases between them. This CDR3 contains 13 residues.

DNA of the CDR3: TGTGCCATCAGTGGCCCGACCGGGACTAGCGGGAGGTACCTCAATGAGCAGTTCTTC. Translation gives CAISGPTGTSGRYLNEQFF. The chain combines TRBV10-3 with TRBJ2-1, with TRBD2 matching 15 bases. The V segment lost 4 bases and the J segment 6 bases; nucleotides outside the gene matches: 13. Germline CDR1 reads ENHRY; CDR2 reads SYGVKD. The CDR3 has 19 residues.

This sequence joins TRBV2 and TRBJ2-5; 9 nucleotides align to TRBD2. Trimming cost V 1 base and J 4 bases; bases outside gene matches: 1. The germline V gene has CDR1 SNHLY and CDR2 FYNNEI. This CDR3 spans 14 amino acids. CDR3 sequence: CASSEGLAVETQYF. The CDR3 DNA is TGTGCCAGCAGTGAAGGACTAGCGGTAGAGACCCAGTACTTC.

The CDR3 is CASSEAGGEETQYF. CDR3 nucleotides: TGTGCCAGCAGTGAAGCCGGGGGGGAAGAGACCCAGTACTTC. The chain uses TRBV6-1 and TRBJ2-5, with 8 bases lining up with TRBD2. Looked up from germline, CDR1 is MNHNS and CDR2 is SASEGT. V lost 0 bases to trimming and J lost 3 bases; unmatched junction nucleotides: 0. The CDR3 spans 14 residues.

CDR3 in DNA: TGTGCCAGCAGCTTGGATTCCGGGGTCAGCTCCATATATTTT. Protein: CASSLDSGVSSIYF. The chain links TRBV5-4 to TRBJ1-3, with D unresolved. The germline gives CDR1 SGHNT, CDR2 YYREEE (reference sequence). The CDR3 is made up of 14 amino acids. Trimming shortened V by 0 bases and J by 11 bases, and 15 bases separated the two germline ends.